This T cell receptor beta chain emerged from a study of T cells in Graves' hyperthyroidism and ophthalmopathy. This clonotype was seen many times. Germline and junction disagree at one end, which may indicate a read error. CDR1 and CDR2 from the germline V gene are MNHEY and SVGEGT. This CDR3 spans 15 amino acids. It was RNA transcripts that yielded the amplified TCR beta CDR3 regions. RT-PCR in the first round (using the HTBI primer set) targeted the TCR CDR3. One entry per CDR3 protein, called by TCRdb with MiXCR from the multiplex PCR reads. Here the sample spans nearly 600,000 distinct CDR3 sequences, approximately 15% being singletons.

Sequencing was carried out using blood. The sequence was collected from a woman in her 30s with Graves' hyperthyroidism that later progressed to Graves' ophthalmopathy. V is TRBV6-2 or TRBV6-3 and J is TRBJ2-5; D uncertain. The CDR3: CASSHSQLGWETQYF. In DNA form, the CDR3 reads TGTGCCAGCAGTCACTCCCAGCTTGGGTGGGAGACCCAGTACTTC.